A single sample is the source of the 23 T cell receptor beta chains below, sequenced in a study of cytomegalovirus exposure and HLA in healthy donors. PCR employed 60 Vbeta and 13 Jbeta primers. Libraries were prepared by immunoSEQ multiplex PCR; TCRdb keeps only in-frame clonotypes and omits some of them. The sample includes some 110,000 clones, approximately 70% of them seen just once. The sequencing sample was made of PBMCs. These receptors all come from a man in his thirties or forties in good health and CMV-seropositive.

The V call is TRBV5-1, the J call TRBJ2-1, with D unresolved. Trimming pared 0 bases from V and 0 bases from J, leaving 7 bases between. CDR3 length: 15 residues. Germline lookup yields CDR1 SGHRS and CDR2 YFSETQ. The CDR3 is CASSLGESSYNEQFF. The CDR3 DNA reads TGCGCCAGCAGCTTGGGTGAGAGCTCCTACAATGAGCAGTTCTTC.

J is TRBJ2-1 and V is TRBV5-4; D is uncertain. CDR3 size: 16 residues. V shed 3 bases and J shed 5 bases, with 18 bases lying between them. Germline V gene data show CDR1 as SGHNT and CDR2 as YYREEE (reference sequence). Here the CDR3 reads CASSSLSDTMNNEQFF. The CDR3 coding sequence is TGTGCCAGCAGCTCCTTGAGTGACACAATGAACAATGAGCAGTTCTTC.

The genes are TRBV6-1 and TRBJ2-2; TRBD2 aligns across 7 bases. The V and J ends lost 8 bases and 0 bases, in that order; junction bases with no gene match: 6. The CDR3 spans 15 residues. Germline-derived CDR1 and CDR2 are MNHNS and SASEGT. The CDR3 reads CASQTGTTNTGELFF. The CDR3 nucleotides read TGTGCCAGCCAGACCGGGACTACGAACACCGGGGAGCTGTTTTTT.

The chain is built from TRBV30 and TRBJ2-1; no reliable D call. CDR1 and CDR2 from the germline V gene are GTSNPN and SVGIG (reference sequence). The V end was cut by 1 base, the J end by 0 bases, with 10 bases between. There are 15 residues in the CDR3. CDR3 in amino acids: CAWSDPPGSYNEQFF. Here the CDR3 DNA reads TGTGCCTGGAGTGACCCACCGGGCTCCTACAATGAGCAGTTCTTC.

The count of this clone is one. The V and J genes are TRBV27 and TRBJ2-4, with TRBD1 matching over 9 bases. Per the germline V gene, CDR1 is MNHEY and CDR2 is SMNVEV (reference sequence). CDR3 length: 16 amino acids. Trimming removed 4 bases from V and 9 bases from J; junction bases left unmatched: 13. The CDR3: CASSSARDRVGGIQYF. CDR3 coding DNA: TGTGCCAGCAGTTCCGCCCGGGACAGGGTAGGGGGCATTCAGTACTTC.

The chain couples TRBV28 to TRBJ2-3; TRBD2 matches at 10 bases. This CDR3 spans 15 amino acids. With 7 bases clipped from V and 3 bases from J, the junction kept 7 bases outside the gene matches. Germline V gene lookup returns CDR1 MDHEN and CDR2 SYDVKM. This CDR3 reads CASTWTSGGTDTQYF. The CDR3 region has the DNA TGTGCCAGCACCTGGACTAGCGGAGGTACAGATACGCAGTATTTT.

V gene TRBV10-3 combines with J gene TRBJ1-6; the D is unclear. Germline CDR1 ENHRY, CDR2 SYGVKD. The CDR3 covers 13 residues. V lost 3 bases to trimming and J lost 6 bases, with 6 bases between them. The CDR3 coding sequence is TGTGCCATCAGTGACCCGGTTAATTCACCCCTCCACTTT. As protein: CAISDPVNSPLHF.

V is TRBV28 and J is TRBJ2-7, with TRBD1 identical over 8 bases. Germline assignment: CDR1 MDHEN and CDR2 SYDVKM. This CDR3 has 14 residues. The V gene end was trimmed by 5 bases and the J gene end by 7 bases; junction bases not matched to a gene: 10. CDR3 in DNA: TGTGCCAGCAGTGCCCCGGGCAGGGGGCTTGAGCAGTACGTC. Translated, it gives CASSAPGRGLEQYV.

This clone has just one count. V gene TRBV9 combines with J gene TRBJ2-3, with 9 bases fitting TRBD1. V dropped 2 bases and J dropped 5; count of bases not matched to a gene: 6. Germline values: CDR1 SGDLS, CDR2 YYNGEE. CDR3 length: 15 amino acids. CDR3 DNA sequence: TGTGCCAGCAGCGTCAGACAGGGGGTTAAAGATACGCAGTATTTT. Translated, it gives CASSVRQGVKDTQYF.

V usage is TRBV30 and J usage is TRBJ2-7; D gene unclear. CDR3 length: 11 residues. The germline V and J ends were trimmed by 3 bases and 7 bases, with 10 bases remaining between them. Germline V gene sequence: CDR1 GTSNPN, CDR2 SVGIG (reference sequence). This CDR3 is CAWSLAAEQYF. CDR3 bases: TGTGCCTGGAGCCTTGCGGCTGAGCAGTACTTC. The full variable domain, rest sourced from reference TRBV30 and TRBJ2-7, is SQTIHQWPATLVQPVGSPLSLECTVEGTSNPNLYWYRQAAGRGLQLLFYSVGIGQISSEVPQNLSASRPQDRQFILSSKKLLLSDSGFYLCAWSLAAEQYFGPGTRLTVT.

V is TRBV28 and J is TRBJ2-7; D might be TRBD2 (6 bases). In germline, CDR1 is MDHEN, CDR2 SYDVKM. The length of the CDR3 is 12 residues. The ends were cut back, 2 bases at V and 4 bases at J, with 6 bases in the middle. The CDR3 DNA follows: TGTGCCAGCAGTTTAGGGGGGTACGAGCAGTACGTC. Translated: CASSLGGYEQYV.

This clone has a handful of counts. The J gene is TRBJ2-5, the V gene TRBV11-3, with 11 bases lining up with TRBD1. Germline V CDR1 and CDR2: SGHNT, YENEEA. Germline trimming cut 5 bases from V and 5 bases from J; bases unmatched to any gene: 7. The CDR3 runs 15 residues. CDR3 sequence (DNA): TGTGCCAGCAGCGCCGGACAGGGGGCAGGGGAGACCCAGTACTTC. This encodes CASSAGQGAGETQYF.

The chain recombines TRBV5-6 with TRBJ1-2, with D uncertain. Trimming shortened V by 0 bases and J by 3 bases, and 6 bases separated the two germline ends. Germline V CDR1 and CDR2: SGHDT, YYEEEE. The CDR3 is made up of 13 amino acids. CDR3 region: CASSLAGYYGYTF. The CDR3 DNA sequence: TGTGCCAGCAGCTTGGCCGGGTACTATGGCTACACCTTC.

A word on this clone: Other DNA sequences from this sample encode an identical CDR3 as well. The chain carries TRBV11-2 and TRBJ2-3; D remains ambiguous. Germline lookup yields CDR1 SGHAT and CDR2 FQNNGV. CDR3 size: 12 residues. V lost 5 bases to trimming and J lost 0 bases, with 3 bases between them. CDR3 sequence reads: CASSPSTDTQYF. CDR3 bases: TGTGCCAGCAGCCCGAGCACAGATACGCAGTATTTT.

CDR3 residues: CASSLYRDSPLHF. The DNA for the CDR3 is TGTGCCAGCAGCTTATACAGAGATTCACCCCTCCACTTT. The chain is built from TRBV11-2 and TRBJ1-6; D is uncertain. Trimming removed 2 bases at V and 8 bases at J, with 7 bases between. The CDR3 consists of 13 residues. CDR1 and CDR2 from the germline V gene are SGHAT and FQNNGV.

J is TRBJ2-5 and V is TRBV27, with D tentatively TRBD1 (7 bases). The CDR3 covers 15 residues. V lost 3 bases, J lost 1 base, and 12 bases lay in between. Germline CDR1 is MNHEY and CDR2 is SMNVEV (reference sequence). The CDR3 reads CASSFGTAGQETQYF. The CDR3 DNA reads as TGTGCCAGCAGTTTCGGGACAGCGGGCCAAGAGACCCAGTACTTC.

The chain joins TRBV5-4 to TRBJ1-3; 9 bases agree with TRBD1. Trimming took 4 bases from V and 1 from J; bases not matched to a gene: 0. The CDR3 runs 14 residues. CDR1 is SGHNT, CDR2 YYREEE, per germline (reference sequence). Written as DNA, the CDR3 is TGTGCCAGCAGCGGACAGGGGTCTGGAAACACCATATATTTT. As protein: CASSGQGSGNTIYF.

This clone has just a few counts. CDR3 in amino acids: CASSYSRLAGGELFF. CDR3 coding DNA: TGTGCCAGCAGTTACTCGAGACTAGCGGGCGGGGAGCTGTTTTTT. V usage is TRBV6-5 and J usage is TRBJ2-2, with 10 bases aligning to TRBD2. CDR1 MNHEY and CDR2 SVGAGI come from the germline V gene. The CDR3 spans 15 residues. The V and J ends lost 0 bases and 7 bases, in that order; junction bases with no gene match: 2.

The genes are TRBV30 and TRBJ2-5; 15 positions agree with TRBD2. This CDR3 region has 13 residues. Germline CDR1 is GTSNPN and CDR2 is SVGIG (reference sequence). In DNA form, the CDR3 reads TGTGCTGTCGGACTAGCGGGGGGGGAGACCCAGTACTTC. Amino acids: CAVGLAGGETQYF.

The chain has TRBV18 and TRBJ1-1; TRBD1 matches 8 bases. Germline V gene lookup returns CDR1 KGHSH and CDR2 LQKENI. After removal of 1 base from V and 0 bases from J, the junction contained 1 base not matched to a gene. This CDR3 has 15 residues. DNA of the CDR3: TGTGCCAGCTCACCACGGACAGGGCTGAACACTGAAGCTTTCTTT. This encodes CASSPRTGLNTEAFF. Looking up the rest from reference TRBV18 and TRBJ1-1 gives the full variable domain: NAGVMQNPRHLVRRRGQEARLRCSPMKGHSHVYWYRQLPEEGLKFMVYLQKENIIDESGMPKERFSAEFPKEGPSILRIQQVVRGDSAAYFCASSPRTGLNTEAFFGQGTRLTVV.

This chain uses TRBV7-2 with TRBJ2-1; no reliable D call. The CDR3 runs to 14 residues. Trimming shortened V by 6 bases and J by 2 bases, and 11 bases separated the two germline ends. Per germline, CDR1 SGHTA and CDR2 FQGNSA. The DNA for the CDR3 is TGTGCCAGCAGTGAGGCCTTTACCTACAATGAGCAGTTCTTC. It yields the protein CASSEAFTYNEQFF.

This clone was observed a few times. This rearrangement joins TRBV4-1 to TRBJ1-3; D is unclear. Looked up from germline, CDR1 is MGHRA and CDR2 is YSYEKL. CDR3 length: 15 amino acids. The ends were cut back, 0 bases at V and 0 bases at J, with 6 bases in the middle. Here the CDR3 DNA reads TGCGCCAGCAGCCAAGAGTCGTTCTCTGGAAACACCATATATTTT. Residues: CASSQESFSGNTIYF.

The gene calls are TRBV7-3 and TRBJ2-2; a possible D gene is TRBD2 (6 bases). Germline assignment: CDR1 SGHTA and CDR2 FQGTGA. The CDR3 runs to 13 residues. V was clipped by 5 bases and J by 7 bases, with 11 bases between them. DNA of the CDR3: TGTGCCAGCAGCGCGGGACGGGGCGGGGAGCTGTTTTTT. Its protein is CASSAGRGGELFF.